Described below is a single T cell receptor beta chain sequence and its context. Looked up from germline, CDR1 is MNHNS and CDR2 is SASEGT. The CDR3 runs to 13 residues. With 2 bases removed from V and 9 bases from J, the gap between germline ends came to 13 bases. These data come from a study of cytomegalovirus exposure and HLA in healthy donors. PCR primers comprised 60 Vbeta and 13 Jbeta primers. This table comes from immunoSEQ multiplex PCR, and its TCRdb copy is limited to in-frame clones, with some not included. The table lists more than 75,000 clones, 75% to 90% of them singletons. This TCR came from a man between 18 and 29 years old in good health and CMV-seronegative. The sequenced sample consisted of PBMCs. The V gene is TRBV6-1, the J gene TRBJ1-1; D gene unclear. DNA of the CDR3: TGTGCCAGCAGTGAACGTCTTGGTAGCCAAGCTTTCTTT. It is translated as CASSERLGSQAFF.